This T cell receptor beta chain was profiled in a study of blood T cell repertoires in COVID-19. In the authors' methods: Estimation of nucleated cell counts relied on the amplification of reference gene primers. Sequenced by immunoSEQ multiplex PCR; TCRdb stores in-frame clones only, minus some. V and J calls and clone size come straight from that table; D and trimming were deduced from the DNA. The sample contains just under 350,000 clones, roughly 86% of which appear only once. Germline V gene data show CDR1 as MNHNY and CDR2 as SVGAGI (reference sequence). Trimming stripped 7 bases from V and 2 bases from J, with 8 bases between. The CDR3 has 12 amino acids.

The V and J genes are TRBV6-6 and TRBJ2-5; no reliable D call. The receptor comes from a woman in her 70s with COVID-19, enrolled during active disease. Sequenced material: peripheral blood. This CDR3 is CASTDTQETQYF. The CDR3 DNA sequence: TGTGCCAGCACCGACACTCAAGAGACCCAGTACTTC.